In its sample, the clone carrying this T cell receptor (beta chain) was seen a few times. These data originate in a study of blood T cells in healthy people across ages. Using a J-beta primer mix together with a sample-barcoded 5' primer, a second PCR was run for roughly 6 to 12 cycles. TCRdb processed the 5' RACE reads anew with MiXCR; each CDR3 protein has one entry. The sample has approximately 780,000 distinct CDR3 sequences, 25% to 30% seen once; the top ten hold approximately 2.9%. V lost 6 bases, J lost 3 bases, and 17 bases lay in between. The V gene's germline CDR1 is SGHRS and CDR2 YFSETQ. The CDR3 has 15 amino acids. This same sample was also taken into another study, of T cells of mothers and their children.

The V and J genes are TRBV5-1 and TRBJ2-3; unclear D gene. This sequence was found in a boy aged 10-17 years in good health. The source material was blood. CDR3: CASTSGMIGTDTQYF. CDR3 sequence (DNA): TGCGCCAGCACCTCCGGTATGATCGGGACAGATACGCAGTATTTT. Full variable domain (missing parts from reference TRBV5-1 and TRBJ2-3): KAGVTQTPRYLIKTRGQQVTLSCSPISGHRSVSWYQQTPGQGLQFLFEYFSETQRNKGNFPGRFSGRQFSNSRSEMNVSTLELGDSALYLCASTSGMIGTDTQYFGPGTRLTVL.